One sample yielded the 27 T cell receptor beta chains listed below, sequenced in a study of T cell clonality in common variable immunodeficiency. Study-wide results and limits: Reportedly, TCR beta sequences from common variable immunodeficiency showed fewer deletions and N-nucleotide insertions.

Sequencing was performed with immunoSEQ multiplex PCR; in TCRdb, only in-frame clones are kept and a portion is missing. This sample carries 21,000 or so clones, none of them present only once. Which antigens these TCRs recognize remains unknown. Sequenced: peripheral blood mononuclear cells. Receptors were obtained from a human donor with common variable immunodeficiency.

Many counts were recorded for this clone. The CDR3 is cut off 3 residues early in the read; its end comes from the germline J gene. This chain links TRBV5-4 with TRBJ1-1; D perhaps matches TRBD1 (5 bases). V lost 4 bases, J lost 5 bases, and 21 bases lay in between. This CDR3 has 16 amino acids. Germline-derived CDR1 and CDR2 are SGHNT and YYREEE (reference sequence). The part of the CDR3 DNA that was read is TGTGCCAGCAGCACAGGCGTTACAGGATTGGGGACTGAA. Its translation is CASSTGVTGLGTE. The full CDR3 sequence reads CASSTGVTGLGTEAFF.

This clone was counted a few times. The read terminates 3 residues before the CDR3 end, so the remaining end is supplied by the germline J gene. The V and J genes are TRBV2 and TRBJ2-7, with unresolved D. CDR1 and CDR2 from the germline V gene are SNHLY and FYNNEI. Between the trimmed V and J ends, which lost 7 bases and 1 base, there was a span of 8 bases. The CDR3 consists of 12 residues. CDR3 region: CASKTGSYEQYF. The DNA read from the CDR3 is TGTGCCAGCAAAACGGGTTCCTACGAG.

This clone was seen ten or more times. The read is 3 residues too short to cover the CDR3 end, so that end is filled in from the germline J gene. The chain uses TRBV19 and TRBJ1-1; D might be TRBD1 (6 bases). Looked up from germline, CDR1 is LNHDA and CDR2 is SQIVND (reference sequence). This CDR3 has 13 amino acids. The CDR3 bases that were read are TGTGCCAGTAGTATCCGTGACAGGACCGAA. This translates into CASSIRDRTE. The whole CDR3 reads CASSIRDRTEAFF.

This clone was seen repeatedly, ten times or more. The observed sequence ends 3 residues before the CDR3 terminus, with the missing tail filled in from the germline J gene. The V gene is TRBV7-6, the J gene TRBJ2-3; 7 nucleotides agree with TRBD2. Per the germline V gene, CDR1 is SGHVS and CDR2 is FNYEAQ. V dropped 8 bases and J dropped 0; count of bases not matched to a gene: 5. The CDR3 covers 14 residues. The DNA read from the CDR3 is TGTGCCAGCGGGAGCGGGATTAGCACAGATACG. Translation gives CASGSGISTDT. The complete CDR3 protein is CASGSGISTDTQYF. Using reference TRBV7-6 and TRBJ2-3 for the parts outside the CDR3, the full variable domain is GAGVSQSPRYKVTKRGQDVALRCDPISGHVSLYWYRQALGQGPEFLTYFNYEAQQDKSGLPNDRFSAERPEGSISTLTIQRTEQRDSAMYRCASGSGISTDTQYFGPGTRLTVL.

This clone was observed many times. The CDR3 is cut off 3 residues early in the read; its end comes from the germline J gene. This chain links TRBV6-4 with TRBJ2-1; TRBD2 matches 8 bases. V gave up 9 bases and J gave up 4 bases; unmatched junction bases: 8. This CDR3 is built from 14 residues. Germline V gene sequence: CDR1 MRHNA, CDR2 SNTAGT. The CDR3 loop is CASSLGGGYNEQFF. CDR3 bases read: TGTGCCAGTAGTCTTGGCGGGGGGTACAATGAG.

Comment on this clone: The CDR3 extends 3 residues past the end of the read, so its final part is completed from the germline J gene. The rearrangement uses TRBV20-1 and TRBJ2-5; the match to TRBD2 covers 8 bases. J lost 2 bases, V lost 1 base, and 3 bases had no gene match. Germline V gene sequence: CDR1 DFQATT, CDR2 SNEGSKA (reference sequence). This CDR3 is built from 14 residues. The CDR3 DNA, read in part, is TGCAGTGCTAGAGTCGGGGGGGCGCAAGAGACC. This gives the protein CSARVGGAQET. The whole CDR3 protein reads CSARVGGAQETQYF.

This clone was counted ten times or more. Read coverage stops 3 residues before the CDR3 terminus; the germline J gene supplies the remainder. V usage is TRBV5-6 and J usage is TRBJ1-4; 7 nucleotides line up with TRBD1. The CDR3 is 14 amino acids. Per the germline V gene, CDR1 is SGHDT and CDR2 is YYEEEE. J lost 7 bases, V lost 4 bases, and 7 bases had no gene match. The CDR3 sequence: CASSLYRGGEKLFF. The sequenced CDR3 bases are TGTGCCAGCAGCCTCTACAGGGGAGGTGAAAAA.

This clone was seen at least ten times. The CDR3 end lies 3 residues beyond the end of the read and is filled in from the germline J gene. The V gene is TRBV20-1, the J gene TRBJ2-7; 7 nucleotides align to TRBD1. The CDR3 covers 15 residues. J was trimmed by 0 bases and V by 2 bases; bases with no gene match: 7. CDR1 DFQATT and CDR2 SNEGSKA come from the germline V gene (reference sequence). The DNA read from the CDR3 is TGCAGTGCTAGACGGGGACAGACGAGCTCCTACGAG. Amino acid sequence: CSARRGQTSSYE. The entire CDR3 protein is CSARRGQTSSYEQYF.

Ten or more counts support this clone. The read ends 3 residues before the CDR3 terminus; that terminus is restored from the germline J gene. V is TRBV5-4 and J is TRBJ1-3; D gene uncertain. Germline CDR1 and CDR2: SGHNT and YYREEE (reference sequence). V dropped 5 bases and J dropped 0 bases, with 9 bases sitting between them. The CDR3 extends over 14 amino acids. CDR3 region: CASSPTRSGNTIYF. Incomplete CDR3 DNA: TGTGCCAGCAGTCCGACTCGCTCTGGAAACACC.

This clone was detected only a few times. The read ends 3 residues early relative to the CDR3; the germline J gene fills the gap. The rearrangement links TRBV20-1 to TRBJ2-7; 10 nucleotides line up with TRBD1. This CDR3 is built from 13 residues. The germline CDR1 and CDR2 sequences are DFQATT and SNEGSKA (reference sequence). Losses at the gene ends were 1 base for V and 3 bases for J; bases not matched to a gene: 0. The sequenced CDR3 bases are TGCAGTGCTAGAGGGACAGGGGGCTACGAG. This translates into CSARGTGGYE. The complete CDR3 protein is CSARGTGGYEQYF.

In this sample, this clone turned up many times. The read ends 3 residues shy of where the CDR3 ends; the end is completed using the germline J gene. The chain has TRBV5-1 and TRBJ2-2, with D maybe TRBD1 (6 bases). The germline CDR1 and CDR2 sequences are SGHRS and YFSETQ. This CDR3 comprises 15 residues. Trimming stripped 3 bases from V and 1 base from J, with 10 bases between. CDR3 sequence: CASSSTTGNTGELFF. CDR3 DNA (partial): TGCGCCAGCAGCTCAACGACAGGGAACACCGGGGAG.

This clone was recorded at least ten times. At one end the junction does not follow the germline gene, possibly because of a read error. The read terminates 3 residues before the CDR3 end, so the remaining end is supplied by the germline J gene. The rearrangement uses TRBV4-2 and TRBJ2-7; a possible D gene is TRBD2 (6 bases). The V gene's germline CDR1 is LGHNA and CDR2 YNFKEQ. The CDR3 loop spans 14 amino acids. This CDR3 reads CASSQIGGSYEQYF. CDR3 bases read: TGCGCCAGCAGCCAAATCGGGGGATCCTACGAG.

At least ten counts were recorded for this clone. The CDR3 end lies 3 residues beyond the end of the read and is filled in from the germline J gene. The chain is built from TRBV4-2 and TRBJ2-5, with 8 bases aligning to TRBD1. The ends lost 4 bases at V and 4 bases at J; junction bases unmatched: 14. The germline gives CDR1 LGHNA, CDR2 YNFKEQ. The CDR3 is 17 amino acids. CDR3 residues: CASSPRGHQLRLETQYF. The DNA read from the CDR3 is TGTGCCAGCAGCCCCAGGGGGCATCAATTAAGATTAGAGACC.

This clone was counted at least ten times. The CDR3 is cut off 3 residues early in the read; its end comes from the germline J gene. V usage is TRBV20-1 and J usage is TRBJ2-2; the match to TRBD2 covers 14 bases. The V gene's germline CDR1 is DFQATT and CDR2 SNEGSKA (reference sequence). The CDR3 is 17 amino acids. Trimming cost V 5 bases and J 0 bases; bases outside gene matches: 5. The CDR3 DNA, read in part, is TGCAGTGCTCGCGGACTAGCGGGGGGAACGAACACCGGGGAG. It yields the protein CSARGLAGGTNTGE. The CDR3, in full, reads CSARGLAGGTNTGELFF.

This clone showed up just a few times. The sequenced CDR3 bases are TGTGCCATCAGTGAGGTCCGGGGGGCAGATAATTCACCC. As protein: CAISEVRGADNSP. The complete CDR3 reads CAISEVRGADNSPLHF. The V gene is TRBV10-3, the J gene TRBJ1-6; perhaps TRBD1 as D (6 bases). The read comes to an end 3 residues before the CDR3 does, leaving the germline J gene to fill in the end. V shed 2 bases and J shed 5 bases, with 13 bases lying between them. There are 16 residues in the CDR3. CDR1 is ENHRY, CDR2 SYGVKD, per germline.

This clone is judged medium-sized. The missing CDR3 end, 3 residues past where the read stops, is filled in from the germline J gene. The chain combines TRBV4-1 with TRBJ1-1, with D perhaps TRBD1 (5 bases). This CDR3 spans 15 amino acids. Germline CDR1 reads MGHRA; CDR2 reads YSYEKL. Trimming stripped 1 base from V and 7 bases from J, with 16 bases between. The covered CDR3 bases are TGCGCCAGCAGCCAAGGGTTAGGCGAAGGGGTTGAA. It translates to CASSQGLGEGVE. The entire CDR3 protein reads CASSQGLGEGVEAFF.

This clone has ten or more counts. The DNA ends 3 residues before the CDR3 does, and the rest of the CDR3 is filled in from the germline J gene. The V gene is TRBV5-6, the J gene TRBJ2-2; 10 bases line up with TRBD1. This CDR3 spans 14 amino acids. From germline, CDR1 is SGHDT and CDR2 YYEEEE. V was pared by 5 bases and J by 4 bases, with 2 bases of the junction left unmatched. The CDR3 loop is CASRRTGGTGELFF. The DNA read from the CDR3 is TGTGCCAGCAGAAGGACAGGGGGCACCGGGGAG.

This clone was seen many times. The read ends 3 residues shy of where the CDR3 ends; the end is completed using the germline J gene. V and J are TRBV5-1 and TRBJ2-7; 9 bases map to TRBD1. Losses at the gene ends were 4 bases for V and 5 bases for J; bases not matched to a gene: 10. The CDR3 extends over 15 amino acids. Germline CDR1 and CDR2: SGHRS and YFSETQ. The covered CDR3 bases are TGCGCCAGCAGCATTACCGGGACAGGGACGAACGAG. Translating it yields CASSITGTGTNE. The whole CDR3 sequence is CASSITGTGTNEQYF.

This clone appeared many times. The read comes to an end 3 residues before the CDR3 does, leaving the germline J gene to fill in the end. The chain carries TRBV20-1 and TRBJ2-1; 9 bases match TRBD1. V dropped 6 bases and J dropped 7; count of bases not matched to a gene: 10. There are 14 residues in the CDR3. The germline gives CDR1 DFQATT, CDR2 SNEGSKA (reference sequence). CDR3 bases read: TGCAGTGCACCGACCGGGACAGGGTTAAATGAG. Protein product: CSAPTGTGLNE. The full CDR3 protein reads CSAPTGTGLNEQFF.

The table lists this clone with many counts. The CDR3 end lies 3 residues beyond the end of the read and is filled in from the germline J gene. V and J are TRBV5-1 and TRBJ2-2; D unresolved. This CDR3 spans 13 amino acids. Trimming shortened V by 7 bases and J by 4 bases, and 11 bases separated the two germline ends. Germline loops: CDR1 SGHRS, CDR2 YFSETQ. The CDR3 protein is CASRQYSTGELFF. Incomplete CDR3 DNA: TGCGCCAGCCGACAATACAGCACCGGGGAG.

Many counts were recorded for this clone. The read terminates 3 residues before the CDR3 end, so the remaining end is supplied by the germline J gene. The chain joins TRBV29-1 to TRBJ2-2, with 7 bases identical to TRBD1. CDR3 length: 14 residues. V lost 6 bases and J lost 1; bases outside the gene matches: 5. The germline V gene encodes CDR1 SQVTM and CDR2 ANQGSEA. Here the CDR3 reads CSVIGTVNTGELFF. The sequenced part of the CDR3 DNA is TGCAGCGTGATAGGGACAGTGAACACCGGGGAG.

This clone was found many times. The read ends 3 residues shy of where the CDR3 ends; the end is completed using the germline J gene. The chain couples TRBV19 to TRBJ2-3; D is uncertain. V dropped 1 base and J dropped 2 bases, with 4 bases sitting between them. This CDR3 region has 13 residues. Germline V CDR1 and CDR2: LNHDA, SQIVND (reference sequence). The CDR3 bases that were read are TGTGCCAGTAGTATAGTCAACACAGATACG. This gives the protein CASSIVNTDT. The entire CDR3 reads CASSIVNTDTQYF.

In its sample, this clone is medium-sized (0.01 to 0.1%). The read gets to within 3 residues of the CDR3 end, and the germline J gene fills in the rest. The genes are TRBV5-4 and TRBJ1-2; 11 bases fit TRBD1. Germline V gene sequence: CDR1 SGHNT, CDR2 YYREEE (reference sequence). The CDR3 consists of 13 residues. Unmatched junction bases numbered 7, after V lost 9 bases and J lost 6 bases. CDR3 in amino acids: CATRTGGKNGYTF. CDR3 DNA (partial): TGTGCCACCAGGACAGGGGGCAAAAATGGC.

This clone appeared many times. The CDR3 end lies 3 residues beyond the end of the read and is filled in from the germline J gene. The rearrangement links TRBV20-1 to TRBJ2-7; 7 positions match TRBD1. V dropped 0 bases and J dropped 3; count of bases not matched to a gene: 8. This CDR3 is built from 15 residues. Germline V gene lookup returns CDR1 DFQATT and CDR2 SNEGSKA (reference sequence). CDR3 residues: CSARDWDSSIYEQYF. The part of the CDR3 DNA that was read is TGCAGTGCTAGAGATTGGGACAGCTCTATCTACGAG.

This clone was counted ten times or more. The missing CDR3 end, 3 residues past where the read stops, is filled in from the germline J gene. The chain has TRBV5-1 and TRBJ2-1; 11 bases match TRBD1. The trim removed 2 bases at V and 7 bases at J, leaving 5 bases unmatched. Germline V lookup: CDR1 SGHRS, CDR2 YFSETQ. The CDR3 covers 15 residues. CDR3 bases read: TGCGCCAGCAGCTTAGGGACAGGGGGAGGGAATGAG. Its protein is CASSLGTGGGNE. The full CDR3 reads CASSLGTGGGNEQFF.

This clone has a count of ten or more. With the read ending 3 residues before the CDR3 end, the germline J gene is used to fill in that end. The chain recombines TRBV13 with TRBJ2-3, with D unclear. Germline CDR1 PRHDT, CDR2 FYEKMQ (reference sequence). V lost 5 bases to trimming and J lost 7 bases, with 10 bases between them. This CDR3 is 12 amino acids long. The CDR3 is CASSESLNTQYF. The DNA read from the CDR3 is TGTGCCAGCAGCGAGTCCCTAAATACG.

This clone came up many times. The read finishes 3 residues shy of the CDR3 end, and the germline J gene is used to complete it. The rearrangement uses TRBV7-6 and TRBJ2-5; 10 bases agree with TRBD2. The V gene end was trimmed by 5 bases and the J gene end by 3 bases; junction bases not matched to a gene: 6. Per the germline V gene, CDR1 is SGHVS and CDR2 is FNYEAQ. The CDR3 is 15 residues long. CDR3 DNA (partial): TGTGCCAGCAGCGATCTAGCGGGGGCCGAAGAGACC. It encodes CASSDLAGAEET. The whole CDR3 is CASSDLAGAEETQYF.